A selection of T cell receptor beta chains follows, all from one sample in a study of regulatory T cells in long-lasting Graves disease. One entry per CDR3 protein, called by TCRdb with MiXCR from the multiplex PCR reads. Found here are a few hundred thousand distinct CDR3 sequences, 15% to 20% of them singletons; the top ten hold roughly a fifth. The sample also formed part of further work on T cells in Graves' hyperthyroidism and ophthalmopathy.

The sample here was peripheral blood mononuclear cells (PBMCs), taken at new diagnosis, from a patient treated with antithyroid drugs. The receptors were gathered from a woman aged 18-29 years with Graves disease. Each CDR3 is given with its conserved first and last residue. A D gene is named only where the DNA matches it firmly. Clone sizes are given selectively: once, few, many, or a class where the clone is expanded.

clone_size: many; v_call: TRBV9; cdr3_length: 14; d_call: .; j_call: TRBJ1-1; cdr3_nt: TGTGCCAGCAGCGTGACGTTTGGTGACACTGAAGCTTTCTTT; cdr3_aa: CASSVTFGDTEAFF
clone_size: many; v_call: TRBV11-2; cdr3_length: 15; d_call: TRBD2; j_call: TRBJ2-1; cdr3_nt: TGTGCCAGCAGCCGGACTAGCGGGGGGACTTATGAGCAGTTCTTC; cdr3_aa: CASSRTSGGTYEQFF
clone_size: few; v_call: TRBV20-1; cdr3_length: 14; d_call: TRBD1; j_call: TRBJ1-5; cdr3_nt: TGCAGTGCTGCCCCGGGACAGGGATTATGGCCCCAGCATTTT; cdr3_aa: CSAAPGQGLWPQHF
clone_size: few; v_call: TRBV9; cdr3_length: 15; d_call: .; j_call: TRBJ2-2; cdr3_nt: TGTGCCAGCAGCATACCAACCAGGGGTACCGGGGAGCTGTTTTTT; cdr3_aa: CASSIPTRGTGELFF
clone_size: many; v_call: TRBV18; cdr3_length: 12; d_call: .; j_call: TRBJ2-7; cdr3_nt: TGTGCCAGCTCACCATCGGGCCACGAGCAGTACTTC; cdr3_aa: CASSPSGHEQYF
clone_size: .; v_call: TRBV2; cdr3_length: 15; d_call: .; j_call: TRBJ1-5; cdr3_nt: TGTGCCAGCAGACGTCCTATACAGGATCATCAGCCCCAGCATTTT; cdr3_aa: CASRRPIQDHQPQHF
clone_size: .; v_call: TRBV9; cdr3_length: 17; d_call: TRBD1; j_call: TRBJ2-1; cdr3_nt: TGTGCCAGCAGCGGACGGACAGGGACCCACTCCTACAATGAGCAGTTCTTC; cdr3_aa: CASSGRTGTHSYNEQFF
clone_size: many; v_call: TRBV28; cdr3_length: 16; d_call: .; j_call: TRBJ2-3; cdr3_nt: TGTGCCAGCCGTCCCGGGAGCCCACCCTACACAGATACGCAGTATTTT; cdr3_aa: CASRPGSPPYTDTQYF
clone_size: .; v_call: TRBV7-9; cdr3_length: 15; d_call: .; j_call: TRBJ1-1; cdr3_nt: TGTGCCAGCAGCTCTAGGAGGGGTCTGAACACTGAAGCTTTCTTT; cdr3_aa: CASSSRRGLNTEAFF
clone_size: many; v_call: TRBV3-1; cdr3_length: 13; d_call: .; j_call: TRBJ1-6; cdr3_nt: TGTGCCAGCAGCCAAGATCAACGGTCACCCCTCCACTTT; cdr3_aa: CASSQDQRSPLHF
clone_size: many; v_call: TRBV18; cdr3_length: 13; d_call: .; j_call: TRBJ2-5; cdr3_nt: TGTGCCAGCTCACCAGCAGGGCTGGAGACCCAGTACTTC; cdr3_aa: CASSPAGLETQYF
clone_size: many; v_call: TRBV28; cdr3_length: 13; d_call: .; j_call: TRBJ1-2; cdr3_nt: TGTGCCAGCAGTTTTAGAGGGCGGGGTGGCTACACCTTC; cdr3_aa: CASSFRGRGGYTF
clone_size: many; v_call: TRBV18; cdr3_length: 12; d_call: .; j_call: TRBJ2-7; cdr3_nt: TGTGCCAGCTCACCTACTCTTTACGAGCAGTACTTC; cdr3_aa: CASSPTLYEQYF
clone_size: many; v_call: TRBV30; cdr3_length: 13; d_call: .; j_call: TRBJ1-4; cdr3_nt: TGTGCCTGGAGTGTGGGGATGGGTGAAAAACTGTTTTTT; cdr3_aa: CAWSVGMGEKLFF
clone_size: .; v_call: TRBV24-1; cdr3_length: 14; d_call: TRBD1; j_call: TRBJ2-2; cdr3_nt: TGTGCCACCAGTGACGTGACAGGGGGCAGGGAGCTGTTTTTT; cdr3_aa: CATSDVTGGRELFF
clone_size: few; v_call: TRBV9; cdr3_length: 15; d_call: .; j_call: TRBJ2-1; cdr3_nt: TGTGCCAGCAGCCCAGTGGGCTGGGGGAGGCATGAGCAGTTCTTC; cdr3_aa: CASSPVGWGRHEQFF
clone_size: many; v_call: TRBV2; cdr3_length: 14; d_call: .; j_call: TRBJ1-1; cdr3_nt: TGTGCCAGCTGCGTCGACGGGGGAGGCACTGAAGCTTTCTTT; cdr3_aa: CASCVDGGGTEAFF
clone_size: many; v_call: TRBV28; cdr3_length: 15; d_call: TRBD2; j_call: TRBJ2-1; cdr3_nt: TGTGCCAGCAGTACCCCGGGACTAGGTTTGGATGAGCAGTTCTTC; cdr3_aa: CASSTPGLGLDEQFF
clone_size: few; v_call: TRBV7-3; cdr3_length: 14; d_call: TRBD2; j_call: TRBJ2-2; cdr3_nt: TGTGCCAGCAGCTCAACTAGCGACACCGGGGAGCTGTTTTTT; cdr3_aa: CASSSTSDTGELFF
clone_size: .; v_call: TRBV20-1; cdr3_length: 15; d_call: TRBD2; j_call: TRBJ2-7; cdr3_nt: TGCAGTGCTAGAGATCTAGCGGGAGGGTACTACGAGCAGTACTTC; cdr3_aa: CSARDLAGGYYEQYF
clone_size: many; v_call: TRBV27; cdr3_length: 17; d_call: TRBD2; j_call: TRBJ2-3; cdr3_nt: TGTGCCAGCAGTTCCACGACTAGCGGGAGGTGGAGAGATACGCAGTATTTT; cdr3_aa: CASSSTTSGRWRDTQYF
clone_size: .; v_call: TRBV5-1; cdr3_length: 14; d_call: .; j_call: TRBJ2-7; cdr3_nt: TGCGCCAGCAGCTTGGGGCAGGGCGTCCTCGAGCTGTACTTC; cdr3_aa: CASSLGQGVLELYF
clone_size: few; v_call: TRBV4-1; cdr3_length: 14; d_call: .; j_call: TRBJ2-7; cdr3_nt: TGCGCCAGCGGTCTACGGGCTCCCTCCTACGAGCAGTACTTC; cdr3_aa: CASGLRAPSYEQYF
clone_size: .; v_call: TRBV3-1; cdr3_length: 14; d_call: .; j_call: TRBJ2-7; cdr3_nt: TGTGCCAGCAGTGAGGCGGAGGGCTCCTACGAGCAGTACTTC; cdr3_aa: CASSEAEGSYEQYF
clone_size: many; v_call: TRBV20-1; cdr3_length: 14; d_call: .; j_call: TRBJ2-1; cdr3_nt: TGCAGTGCTAGTCATCAGACCAATTACAATGAGCAGTTCTTC; cdr3_aa: CSASHQTNYNEQFF
clone_size: .; v_call: TRBV10-1; cdr3_length: 13; d_call: TRBD2; j_call: TRBJ2-1; cdr3_nt: TGCGCCAGCAGCGGACTAGGCTACAATGAGCAGTTCTTC; cdr3_aa: CASSGLGYNEQFF
clone_size: few; v_call: TRBV20-1; cdr3_length: 13; d_call: .; j_call: TRBJ2-1; cdr3_nt: TGCAGTGCTAGGTCCAGGGGGACTAATGAGCAGTTCTTC; cdr3_aa: CSARSRGTNEQFF
clone_size: few; v_call: TRBV29-1; cdr3_length: 14; d_call: .; j_call: TRBJ1-1; cdr3_nt: TGCAGCGCCCCCCGAGGCCAGGGGAACACTGAAGCTTTCTTT; cdr3_aa: CSAPRGQGNTEAFF
clone_size: many; v_call: TRBV2; cdr3_length: 14; d_call: .; j_call: TRBJ2-3; cdr3_nt: TGTGCTTGTTCGGAGGGGGTTTTGTTAGATACGCAGTATTTT; cdr3_aa: CACSEGVLLDTQYF
clone_size: many; v_call: TRBV7-2; cdr3_length: 15; d_call: .; j_call: TRBJ2-1; cdr3_nt: TGTGCCAGCAGCCACCACCTCGACAGTGTCGATGAGCAGTTCTTC; cdr3_aa: CASSHHLDSVDEQFF
clone_size: many; v_call: TRBV12-3/TRBV12-4; cdr3_length: 15; d_call: .; j_call: TRBJ2-2; cdr3_nt: TGTGCCAGCAGTGCGACTAGACCTAACACCGGGGAGCTGTTTTTT; cdr3_aa: CASSATRPNTGELFF
clone_size: few; v_call: TRBV19; cdr3_length: 14; d_call: .; j_call: TRBJ1-5; cdr3_nt: TGTGCCAGTAGTATAGGGACAGATAATCAGCCCCAGCATTTT; cdr3_aa: CASSIGTDNQPQHF
clone_size: many; v_call: TRBV20-1; cdr3_length: 15; d_call: TRBD2; j_call: TRBJ2-1; cdr3_nt: TGCAGTGCTAGAGACCCTAGCGGGCCCGGAAATGAGCAGTTCTTC; cdr3_aa: CSARDPSGPGNEQFF
clone_size: many; v_call: TRBV5-1; cdr3_length: 17; d_call: TRBD2; j_call: TRBJ2-1; cdr3_nt: TGCGCCAGCAGCTGGACGCCGGGACTAGCGGGAGTCAATGAGCAGTTCTTC; cdr3_aa: CASSWTPGLAGVNEQFF
clone_size: many; v_call: TRBV3-1; cdr3_length: 15; d_call: .; j_call: TRBJ1-6; cdr3_nt: TGTGCCAGCAGCCATCCGACGGACTATAATTCACCCCTCCACTTT; cdr3_aa: CASSHPTDYNSPLHF
clone_size: many; v_call: TRBV4-1; cdr3_length: 17; d_call: .; j_call: TRBJ1-1; cdr3_nt: TGCGCCAGCAGCCAACGAGGGGAATATGTGCTGAACACTGAAGCTTTCTTT; cdr3_aa: CASSQRGEYVLNTEAFF
clone_size: few; v_call: TRBV7-9; cdr3_length: 13; d_call: .; j_call: TRBJ2-7; cdr3_nt: TGTGCCAGCAGCTTAGCGGAGGCAGGACAGCAGTACTTC; cdr3_aa: CASSLAEAGQQYF
clone_size: many; v_call: TRBV6-2/TRBV6-3; cdr3_length: 15; d_call: .; j_call: TRBJ2-2; cdr3_nt: TGTGCCAGCAGAGCCCAGGGACTGAACACCGGGGAGCTGTTTTTT; cdr3_aa: CASRAQGLNTGELFF
clone_size: many; v_call: TRBV7-2; cdr3_length: 15; d_call: .; j_call: TRBJ2-7; cdr3_nt: TGTGCCAGCAGCTCCTTCGGCAGTAAAGCCTACGAGCAGTACTTC; cdr3_aa: CASSSFGSKAYEQYF
clone_size: many; v_call: TRBV5-1; cdr3_length: 19; d_call: TRBD1; j_call: TRBJ1-2; cdr3_nt: TGCGCCAGCAGTGTCCCGACCGGGACAGGGCGGTTTGCTGACTATGGCTACACCTTC; cdr3_aa: CASSVPTGTGRFADYGYTF
clone_size: few; v_call: TRBV25-1; cdr3_length: 18; d_call: TRBD1; j_call: TRBJ1-6; cdr3_nt: TGTGCCAGCAGAGCGCTGGGGGGACAGGGATGGAATAATTCACCCCTCCACTTT; cdr3_aa: CASRALGGQGWNNSPLHF
clone_size: many; v_call: TRBV28; cdr3_length: 13; d_call: .; j_call: TRBJ2-7; cdr3_nt: TGTGCCAGCAGTTTATTCGCAGGGAGCGAGCAGTACTTC; cdr3_aa: CASSLFAGSEQYF
clone_size: .; v_call: TRBV6-2/TRBV6-3; cdr3_length: 16; d_call: TRBD2; j_call: TRBJ2-3; cdr3_nt: TGTGCCAGCAGTTCGTTCTCCGGGACTAGCAAGGCGACGCAGTATTTT; cdr3_aa: CASSSFSGTSKATQYF
clone_size: .; v_call: TRBV4-2; cdr3_length: 15; d_call: TRBD2; j_call: TRBJ2-7; cdr3_nt: TGTGCCAGCAGCCAAGATCTACTACTAGCGTACGAGCAGTACTTC; cdr3_aa: CASSQDLLLAYEQYF
clone_size: many; v_call: TRBV6-2/TRBV6-3; cdr3_length: 13; d_call: TRBD1; j_call: TRBJ2-7; cdr3_nt: TGTGCCACTTCGACAGGGATCTCCTACGAGCAGTACTTC; cdr3_aa: CATSTGISYEQYF
clone_size: once; v_call: TRBV3-1; cdr3_length: 13; d_call: .; j_call: TRBJ2-7; cdr3_nt: TGTGCCAGCAGTCTAAATCAAATCAATGAGCAGTACTTC; cdr3_aa: CASSLNQINEQYF
clone_size: many; v_call: TRBV12-3/TRBV12-4; cdr3_length: 19; d_call: TRBD2; j_call: TRBJ2-3; cdr3_nt: TGTGCCAGCAGTCCCTCCCGTAGCGGGAGGATGAGATGGGAAGATACGCAGTATTTT; cdr3_aa: CASSPSRSGRMRWEDTQYF
clone_size: many; v_call: TRBV12-3/TRBV12-4; cdr3_length: 14; d_call: TRBD2; j_call: TRBJ2-3; cdr3_nt: TGTGCCAGCAATGGAGCGGGAGTGGGAGATACGCAGTATTTT; cdr3_aa: CASNGAGVGDTQYF